The clone carrying this T cell receptor beta chain has a handful of counts. CDR3 size: 14 residues. CDR1 and CDR2 (germline): SQVTM, ANQGSEA. V was shortened by 0 bases and J by 3 bases, with 11 bases between the two germline ends. TCRdb's table, derived via immunoSEQ multiplex PCR, lists solely in-frame clones and lacks some. Among roughly 50,000 clones listed, around 84% were seen once. The source of the sample is a study of OX40 agonist ivuxolimab in advanced cancers. Overall study: Every 2 weeks, ivuxolimab was infused into the patients intravenously at between 0.01 and 10 mg/kg. At around 81% male, the cohort had a mean age of approximately 60 years, ranging from roughly 20 to 90.

Any history of autoimmune disease or systemic immunosuppression disqualified patients. The receptor was isolated from an adult with an advanced solid tumor such as melanoma, head and neck, liver or kidney cancer. The chain carries TRBV29-1 and TRBJ2-5; D is uncertain. The sample here was CD4+ or CD8+ T cells sorted from blood, taken in a trial of the OX40 agonist ivuxolimab. CDR3 nucleotide sequence: TGCAGCGTTGAAGATCGTCTAGGCGAAGAGACCCAGTACTTC. Its translation is CSVEDRLGEETQYF.